This TCR beta chain was profiled in a study of Tregs in tolerant kidney transplant recipients. CD4+CD25+CD127- Tregs, CD4+CD25- non-Tregs, CD4 and CD8 cells were sorted. Concerning this clone itself: The antigen is unknown.

Germline V lookup: CDR1 LNHNV, CDR2 YYDKDF (reference sequence). V lost 4 bases and J lost 6, with 25 bases in between. The CDR3 is 18 residues long. Some clones are missing from TCRdb's copy, which holds only in-frame ones; the method was immunoSEQ multiplex PCR. Here the sample spans roughly 250,000 clones, roughly 84% being singletons. Study outcomes and limitations: No direct test of biological reproducibility was done here. Validation in larger populations is needed because few patients were studied.

Sample: CD4+ T cells from blood. The TCR comes from a human donor in good health. The chain links TRBV15 to TRBJ2-1, with D perhaps matching TRBD2 (5 bases). The CDR3 sequence is CATSTEMGERQATNEQFF. In nucleotides, the CDR3 is TGTGCCACCAGCACCGAGATGGGAGAGCGCCAAGCCACCAATGAGCAGTTCTTC.